Presented here are 18 T cell receptor beta chains from one specimen sequenced in a study of spatial heterogeneity in lung cancer. One entry per CDR3 protein results from TCRdb running MiXCR on the 5' RACE reads. The data contain under 50,000 distinct CDR3 sequences, roughly 5.2% of them singletons. Time point noted: sample taken at primary tumor resection. This specimen was PBMCs, taken at surgery. The receptors were sampled from a female donor with early-stage non-small cell lung cancer.

This clonotype was counted at least ten times. The gene calls are TRBV5-1 and TRBJ1-2, with a possible D match to TRBD1 (6 bases). Germline V gives CDR1 SGHRS, CDR2 YFSETQ. The CDR3 is 14 amino acids. V was cut by 4 bases and J by 2 bases, with 12 bases left in between. The CDR3 protein is CASSLGGTNYGYTF. The CDR3 DNA sequence: TGCGCCAGCAGCCTCGGTGGGACAAACTATGGCTACACCTTC.

This clonotype occurred many times. This chain connects TRBV7-8 to TRBJ2-1; possibly TRBD2 for D (6 bases). The CDR3 consists of 16 residues. V was clipped by 5 bases and J by 4 bases, with 18 bases between them. The germline CDR1 and CDR2 sequences are SGHVS and FQNEAQ. CDR3 loop: CASSPFRGIVYNEQFF. The DNA for the CDR3 is TGTGCCAGCAGCCCCTTTCGGGGGATAGTGTACAATGAGCAGTTCTTC.

This clonotype was seen repeatedly, ten times or more. V usage is TRBV25-1 and J usage is TRBJ2-1, with D unresolved. The ends were cut back, 1 base at V and 1 base at J, with 5 bases in the middle. The CDR3 covers 14 residues. CDR1 is MGHDK, CDR2 SYGVNS, per germline. The chain's CDR3 is CASSESGSYNEQFF. The CDR3 coding sequence is TGTGCCAGCAGTGAATCCGGGTCCTACAATGAGCAGTTCTTC.

This clonotype was seen repeatedly, ten times or more. V gene TRBV6-4 combines with J gene TRBJ2-1, with D possibly matching TRBD2 (6 bases). Per germline, CDR1 MRHNA and CDR2 SNTAGT. CDR3 length: 14 residues. V was cut by 0 bases and J by 3 bases, with 6 bases left in between. For the CDR3, the DNA is TGTGCCAGCAGTGACTCAGCGGGCTACAATGAGCAGTTCTTC. Encoded protein: CASSDSAGYNEQFF.

The sample holds many counts of this clonotype. The chain recombines TRBV28 with TRBJ1-1, with D possibly matching TRBD1 (5 bases). The CDR3 totals 13 residues. Trimming removed 6 bases from V and 3 bases from J, with 11 bases in between. The germline gives CDR1 MDHEN, CDR2 SYDVKM. The CDR3 sequence is CASRSGGHTEAFF. The CDR3 region has the DNA TGTGCCAGCAGGTCGGGGGGTCACACTGAAGCTTTCTTT.

The CDR3 DNA sequence: TGTGCCAGCAGTGAAGCTTTCAACAGGGGTCAGGGGAGCACTGAAGCTTTCTTT. Protein: CASSEAFNRGQGSTEAFF. This chain connects TRBV6-1 to TRBJ1-1; 7 bases agree with TRBD1. The CDR3 runs 18 residues. From germline, CDR1 is MNHNS and CDR2 SASEGT. V lost 0 bases to trimming and J lost 4 bases; unmatched junction nucleotides: 14.

This clonotype was observed at least ten times. The rearrangement links TRBV5-5 to TRBJ2-5, with D uncertain. The CDR3 loop spans 13 amino acids. In germline, CDR1 is SGHKS, CDR2 YYEKEE (reference sequence). Trimming pared 2 bases from V and 0 bases from J, leaving 5 bases between. The CDR3 reads CASSLENQETQYF. CDR3 DNA sequence: TGTGCCAGCAGCTTAGAGAACCAAGAGACCCAGTACTTC.

At least ten counts were recorded for this clonotype. The chain employs TRBV7-7 and TRBJ1-3; D call uncertain. CDR3 length: 13 residues. Germline CDR1 and CDR2: SSHAT and FNYEAQ (reference sequence). The germline V and J ends were trimmed by 4 bases and 0 bases, with 4 bases remaining between them. This CDR3 is CASSSSSGNTIYF. The DNA for the CDR3 is TGTGCCAGCAGCTCCTCCTCTGGAAACACCATATATTTT.

The CDR3 bases are TGTGCCAGCAGCTTAGATGGGGACAGCCAAGAGACCCAGTACTTC. It specifies CASSLDGDSQETQYF. The chain links TRBV11-2 to TRBJ2-5; the match to TRBD1 covers 7 bases. This CDR3 contains 15 residues. The junction had 2 bases not matched to a gene; V was cut back by 0 bases and J by 1 base. Germline CDR1 reads SGHAT; CDR2 reads FQNNGV.

This clonotype was seen ten or more times. The DNA of the CDR3 is TGCGCCAGCAGCCAGTGGGGACGGGCCAATTTATATGGCTACACCTTC. It is translated as CASSQWGRANLYGYTF. V and J are TRBV4-1 and TRBJ1-2; perhaps TRBD1 as D (5 bases). The germline gives CDR1 MGHRA, CDR2 YSYEKL. The V gene lost 3 bases and the J gene lost 5 bases, with 19 bases spanning the gap. The CDR3 runs 16 residues.

This clonotype was counted ten times or more. The V gene is TRBV12-5, the J gene TRBJ1-2; no reliable D call. V lost 5 bases and J 4 bases, leaving 8 bases between the germline ends. Germline values: CDR1 LGHNT, CDR2 FRNRAP. The CDR3 is 12 residues long. For the CDR3, the DNA is TGTGCTAGTGGTCCCGCCCCCTATGGCTACACCTTC. This gives the protein CASGPAPYGYTF. The full variable domain, in which reference TRBV12-5 and TRBJ1-2 provide the parts outside the CDR3, is DARVTQTPRHKVTEMGQEVTMRCQPILGHNTVFWYRQTMMQGLELLAYFRNRAPLDDSGMPKDRFSAEMPDATLATLKIQPSEPRDSAVYFCASGPAPYGYTFGSGTRLTVV.

This clonotype was found many times. The chain uses TRBV5-1 and TRBJ1-1; tentatively, D is TRBD1 (6 bases). V lost 0 bases, J lost 6 bases, and 9 bases lay in between. The CDR3 is made up of 13 amino acids. Germline V gene lookup returns CDR1 SGHRS and CDR2 YFSETQ. CDR3 nucleotides: TGCGCCAGCAGCTTGGGATACAGGGCTGAAGCTTTCTTT. Translating gives CASSLGYRAEAFF. The full variable domain, with the rest looked up from reference TRBV5-1 and TRBJ1-1, is KAGVTQTPRYLIKTRGQQVTLSCSPISGHRSVSWYQQTPGQGLQFLFEYFSETQRNKGNFPGRFSGRQFSNSRSEMNVSTLELGDSALYLCASSLGYRAEAFFGQGTRLTVV.

This clonotype was seen a handful of times. The chain carries TRBV19 and TRBJ1-4; the match to TRBD1 covers 10 bases. The CDR3 runs to 14 residues. After removal of 3 bases from V and 5 bases from J, the junction contained 0 bases not matched to a gene. Germline assignment: CDR1 LNHDA and CDR2 SQIVND (reference sequence). Here the CDR3 DNA reads TGTGCCAGTAGTATGGGACAGGGGAATGAAAAACTGTTTTTT. This translates into CASSMGQGNEKLFF. The variable domain in full, completed from reference TRBV19 and TRBJ1-4, reads DGGITQSPKYLFRKEGQNVTLSCEQNLNHDAMYWYRQDPGQGLRLIYYSQIVNDFQKGDIAEGYSVSREKKESFPLTVTSAQKNPTAFYLCASSMGQGNEKLFFGSGTQLSVL.

This clonotype appeared a few times. The chain couples TRBV2 to TRBJ2-3; maybe TRBD2 (6 bases). The ends were cut back, 6 bases at V and 3 bases at J, with 16 bases in the middle. The V gene's germline CDR1 is SNHLY and CDR2 FYNNEI. This CDR3 has 15 amino acids. CDR3 protein: CASRGLERATDTQYF. CDR3 nucleotide sequence: TGTGCCAGCAGGGGACTTGAGCGGGCGACAGATACGCAGTATTTT. Full variable domain (rest looked up from reference TRBV2 and TRBJ2-3): EPEVTQTPSHQVTQMGQEVILRCVPISNHLYFYWYRQILGQKVEFLVSFYNNEISEKSEIFDDQFSVERPDGSNFTLKIRSTKLEDSAMYFCASRGLERATDTQYFGPGTRLTVL.

This clonotype occurred many times. The chain recombines TRBV6-5 with TRBJ1-1, with unresolved D. The CDR3 covers 14 residues. Germline assignment: CDR1 MNHEY and CDR2 SVGAGI. Trimming removed 2 bases at V and 0 bases at J, with 7 bases between. The CDR3 loop reads CASSYGRLNTEAFF. Here the CDR3 DNA reads TGTGCCAGCAGTTACGGCCGGTTGAACACTGAAGCTTTCTTT.

This clonotype was detected a few times. The genes are TRBV2 and TRBJ2-2; D ambiguous. Germline V gene data show CDR1 as SNHLY and CDR2 as FYNNEI. V dropped 1 base and J dropped 6 bases, with 3 bases sitting between them. The CDR3 is made up of 12 amino acids. CDR3 DNA sequence: TGTGCCAGCAGTGAAGGCCCCGGGGAGCTGTTTTTT. This codes for CASSEGPGELFF.

The table lists this clonotype with many counts. The chain couples TRBV12-3 or TRBV12-4 to TRBJ1-2; 7 bases are a match to TRBD1. The CDR3 length is 15 residues. With 3 bases clipped from V and 5 bases from J, the junction kept 9 bases outside the gene matches. Written as DNA, the CDR3 is TGTGCCAGCAGTTTCCAGGGGGGCTTAGGGTATGGCTACACCTTC. Translating it yields CASSFQGGLGYGYTF.

The genes are TRBV5-1 and TRBJ1-6; no clear D. V was clipped by 0 bases and J by 7 bases, with 11 bases between them. Germline V CDR1 and CDR2: SGHRS, YFSETQ. The CDR3 has 15 residues. CDR3 in DNA: TGCGCCAGCAGCTTGGACCCGGGAGGGAATTCACCCCTCCACTTT. It translates to CASSLDPGGNSPLHF.